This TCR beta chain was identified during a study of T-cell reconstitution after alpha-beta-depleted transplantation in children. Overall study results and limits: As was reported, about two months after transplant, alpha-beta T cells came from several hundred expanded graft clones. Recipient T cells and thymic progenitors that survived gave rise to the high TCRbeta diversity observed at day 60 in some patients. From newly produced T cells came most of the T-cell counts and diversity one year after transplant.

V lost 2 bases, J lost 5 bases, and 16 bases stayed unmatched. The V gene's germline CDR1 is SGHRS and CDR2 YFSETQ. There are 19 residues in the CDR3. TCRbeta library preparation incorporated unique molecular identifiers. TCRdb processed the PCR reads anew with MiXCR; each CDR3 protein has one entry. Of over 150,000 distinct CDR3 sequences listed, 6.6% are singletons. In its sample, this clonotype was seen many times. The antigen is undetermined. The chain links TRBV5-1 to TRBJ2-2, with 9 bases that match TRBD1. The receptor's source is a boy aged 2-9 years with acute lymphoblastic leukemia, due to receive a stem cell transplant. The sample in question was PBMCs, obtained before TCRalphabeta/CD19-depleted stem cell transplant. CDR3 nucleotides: TGCGCCAGCAGCTTCATGGGCCCCCCGGGACAGGGTAGTACCGGGGAGCTGTTTTTT. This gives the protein CASSFMGPPGQGSTGELFF.